The next 16 T cell receptor beta chains were all read from a single sample in a study of blood T cell repertoires in COVID-19. The data were produced by immunoSEQ multiplex PCR, yet TCRdb's version contains in-frame clones alone and is incomplete. The sample holds about 170,000 clones; approximately 90% are singletons and the top ten take approximately 2%. The sequenced sample was peripheral blood. Every receptor here comes from a man aged 45-65 years who had recovered from COVID-19.

This clone was observed a few times. The chain joins TRBV5-1 to TRBJ2-7; 8 nucleotides align to TRBD1. The CDR3 runs 14 residues. The junction had 4 bases not matched to a gene; V was cut back by 2 bases and J by 3 bases. CDR1 is SGHRS, CDR2 YFSETQ, per germline. The CDR3 DNA reads as TGCGCCAGCAGCTTTGGACAGGGAAACTACGAGCAGTACTTC. This codes for CASSFGQGNYEQYF.

This chain links TRBV7-2 with TRBJ2-1; 12 bases are shared with TRBD2. Trimming took 0 bases from V and 8 from J; bases not matched to a gene: 11. Germline CDR1 is SGHTA and CDR2 is FQGNSA. This CDR3 is 18 amino acids long. The CDR3 reads CASSLALASGGARDEQFF. The CDR3 bases are TGTGCCAGCAGCTTAGCGCTTGCTAGCGGGGGGGCCAGGGATGAGCAGTTCTTC.

The CDR3 is CASWRGTNEKLFF. DNA of the CDR3: TGTGCCAGCTGGCGGGGGACAAATGAAAAACTGTTTTTT. The chain recombines TRBV6-5 with TRBJ1-4; D perhaps matches TRBD1 (6 bases). Trimming shortened V by 8 bases and J by 5 bases, and 12 bases separated the two germline ends. Germline-derived CDR1 and CDR2 are MNHEY and SVGAGI. The CDR3 spans 13 residues.

The chain has TRBV28 and TRBJ2-1, with TRBD2 matching over 10 bases. Trimming removed 5 bases from V and 8 bases from J; junction bases left unmatched: 12. Germline V gene data show CDR1 as MDHEN and CDR2 as SYDVKM. The CDR3 spans 16 residues. CDR3 loop: CASSPLFSGGLDEQFF. DNA of the CDR3: TGTGCCAGCAGTCCTCTCTTTAGCGGGGGGTTGGATGAGCAGTTCTTC.

The rearrangement links TRBV5-6 to TRBJ1-2, with D unclear. Germline CDR1 reads SGHDT; CDR2 reads YYEEEE. V was shortened by 1 base and J by 3 bases, with 13 bases between the two germline ends. The length of the CDR3 is 15 residues. In DNA form, the CDR3 reads TGTGCCAGCAGCTTGTCCTTAGACGACTACTATGGCTACACCTTC. As protein: CASSLSLDDYYGYTF.

The rearrangement joins TRBV10-2 to TRBJ2-7; D unclear. CDR1 is WSHSY, CDR2 SAAADI, per germline. Trimming stripped 0 bases from V and 1 base from J, with 7 bases between. The CDR3 is 14 residues long. The CDR3: CASSESLLSYEQYF. The CDR3 coding sequence is TGCGCCAGCAGTGAGTCTCTCCTTTCCTACGAGCAGTACTTC.

This rearrangement joins TRBV5-6 to TRBJ1-2; no clear D gene. Trimming shortened V by 4 bases and J by 3 bases, and 13 bases separated the two germline ends. This CDR3 has 14 amino acids. Germline V CDR1 and CDR2: SGHDT, YYEEEE. The DNA for the CDR3 is TGTGCCAGCAGCCGGACTCTGAACGACTATGGCTACACCTTC. It is translated as CASSRTLNDYGYTF.

The chain carries TRBV19 and TRBJ1-5, with 7 bases aligning to TRBD1. Trimming took 0 bases from V and 0 from J; bases not matched to a gene: 5. CDR3 size: 17 residues. Germline V CDR1 and CDR2: LNHDA, SQIVND (reference sequence). The CDR3: CASSIERGQPSNQPQHF. Written as DNA, the CDR3 is TGTGCCAGTAGTATAGAAAGGGGACAGCCTAGCAATCAGCCCCAGCATTTT.

The J gene is TRBJ2-7, the V gene TRBV11-2, with 11 bases that match TRBD1. V was clipped by 7 bases and J by 6 bases; unmatched bases: 8. The germline CDR1 and CDR2 sequences are SGHAT and FQNNGV. The CDR3 totals 14 residues. CDR3 region: CASNPGQGVGEQYF. CDR3 nucleotides: TGTGCCAGCAACCCGGGACAGGGGGTCGGCGAGCAGTACTTC.

This chain joins TRBV11-2 and TRBJ2-5; 8 bases are a match to TRBD2. CDR3 size: 15 residues. With V trimmed by 2 bases and J by 0 bases, 2 bases remained unmatched. Germline loops: CDR1 SGHAT, CDR2 FQNNGV. The CDR3 DNA sequence: TGTGCCAGCAGCTTATCGGGAGGGTACCAAGAGACCCAGTACTTC. As protein: CASSLSGGYQETQYF.

This clone is a singleton in its sample. The chain combines TRBV5-4 with TRBJ2-7, with TRBD1 as a possible D gene (6 bases). Germline values: CDR1 SGHNT, CDR2 YYREEE (reference sequence). The CDR3 runs 14 residues. V was shortened by 3 bases and J by 0 bases, with 10 bases between the two germline ends. CDR3 amino acids: CASSSQGNSYEQYF. The CDR3 DNA reads as TGTGCCAGCAGCTCCCAGGGGAACTCCTACGAGCAGTACTTC.

The chain has TRBV19 and TRBJ1-3, with D tentatively TRBD1 (5 bases). From germline, CDR1 is LNHDA and CDR2 SQIVND (reference sequence). The CDR3 sequence is 15 residues long. The V and J ends lost 1 base and 3 bases respectively, with 10 bases between them. The DNA of the CDR3 is TGTGCCAGTAGTATAGTCAAACAGGATGGAAACACCATATATTTT. Translated: CASSIVKQDGNTIYF. Full variable domain (outside the CDR3, taken from reference TRBV19 and TRBJ1-3): DGGITQSPKYLFRKEGQNVTLSCEQNLNHDAMYWYRQDPGQGLRLIYYSQIVNDFQKGDIAEGYSVSREKKESFPLTVTSAQKNPTAFYLCASSIVKQDGNTIYFGEGSWLTVV.

This rearrangement joins TRBV11-3 to TRBJ2-5; D is perhaps TRBD1 (7 bases). The length of the CDR3 is 18 residues. Trimming left V 0 bases short and J 4 bases short, with 21 bases between. Germline V gene sequence: CDR1 SGHNT, CDR2 YENEEA. Here the CDR3 DNA reads TGTGCCAGCAGCTTAGAAATGGAGGGGGCCGTCCTTAGAGAGACCCAGTACTTC. Its translation: CASSLEMEGAVLRETQYF.

V is TRBV3-1 (or the pseudogene TRBV3-2) and J is TRBJ2-2; D perhaps matches TRBD1 (5 bases). CDR3 length: 14 residues. V was trimmed by 2 bases and J by 4 bases, leaving 8 bases between them. Germline V gene data show CDR1 as LGHDT and CDR2 as YNNKEL (reference sequence). The DNA of the CDR3 is TGTGCCAGCAGCCAAAGGGGAAGCACCGGGGAGCTGTTTTTT. It translates to CASSQRGSTGELFF.

The chain links TRBV9 to TRBJ2-7; 8 bases fit TRBD1. V lost 0 bases, J lost 6 bases, and 8 bases stayed unmatched. Germline V lookup: CDR1 SGDLS, CDR2 YYNGEE. The CDR3 loop spans 15 amino acids. CDR3 sequence: CASSVDPGQGGEQYF. For the CDR3, the DNA is TGTGCCAGCAGCGTAGACCCCGGACAGGGAGGCGAGCAGTACTTC.

The V call is TRBV7-2, the J call TRBJ2-3, with D perhaps matching TRBD2 (6 bases). Between the trimmed V and J ends, which lost 5 bases and 4 bases, there was a span of 10 bases. Germline V CDR1 and CDR2: SGHTA, FQGNSA. This CDR3 comprises 13 residues. CDR3 nucleotides: TGTGCCAGCAGCCCGCCGGGGGCAGATACGCAGTATTTT. It codes for CASSPPGADTQYF.